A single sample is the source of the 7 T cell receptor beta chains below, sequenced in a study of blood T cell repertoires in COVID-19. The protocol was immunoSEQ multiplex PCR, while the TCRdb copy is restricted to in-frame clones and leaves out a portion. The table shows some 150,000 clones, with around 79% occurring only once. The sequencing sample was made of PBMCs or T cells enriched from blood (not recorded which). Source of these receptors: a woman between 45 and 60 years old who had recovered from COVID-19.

CDR3 in amino acids: CASSDPGGGFTDTQYF. The DNA for the CDR3 is TGTGCCAGCTCCGACCCAGGGGGCGGCTTTACAGATACGCAGTATTTT. The genes are TRBV9 and TRBJ2-3; 8 nucleotides align to TRBD1. V lost 7 bases, J lost 3 bases, and 13 bases stayed unmatched. CDR3 size: 16 residues. Germline loops: CDR1 SGDLS, CDR2 YYNGEE.

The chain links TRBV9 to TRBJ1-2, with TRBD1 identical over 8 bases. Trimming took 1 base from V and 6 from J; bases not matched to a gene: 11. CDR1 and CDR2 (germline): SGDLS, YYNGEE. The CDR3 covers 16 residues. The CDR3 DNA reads TGTGCCAGCAGCGTATCTTCGACAGGGGCTGGGAATGGCTACACCTTC. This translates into CASSVSSTGAGNGYTF.

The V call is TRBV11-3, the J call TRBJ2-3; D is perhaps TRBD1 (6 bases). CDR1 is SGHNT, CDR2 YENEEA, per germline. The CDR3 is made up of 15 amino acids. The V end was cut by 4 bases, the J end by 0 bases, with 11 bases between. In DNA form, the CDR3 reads TGTGCCAGCAGCTATACAGGGTTTAGCACAGATACGCAGTATTTT. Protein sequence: CASSYTGFSTDTQYF.

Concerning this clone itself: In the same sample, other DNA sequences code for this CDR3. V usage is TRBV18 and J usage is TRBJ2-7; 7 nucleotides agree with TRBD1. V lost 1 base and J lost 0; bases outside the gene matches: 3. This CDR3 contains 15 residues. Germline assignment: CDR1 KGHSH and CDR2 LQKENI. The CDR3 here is CASSPQGQSSYEQYF. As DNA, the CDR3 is TGTGCCAGCTCACCACAGGGACAGAGCTCCTACGAGCAGTACTTC.

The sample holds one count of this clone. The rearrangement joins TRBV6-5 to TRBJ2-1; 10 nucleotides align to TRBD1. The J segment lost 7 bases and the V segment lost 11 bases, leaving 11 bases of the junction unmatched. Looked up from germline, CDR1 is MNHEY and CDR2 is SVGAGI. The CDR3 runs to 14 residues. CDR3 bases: TGTGCCGTTCCGAGACAGGGGGCGCAGAATGAGCAGTTCTTC. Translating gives CAVPRQGAQNEQFF.

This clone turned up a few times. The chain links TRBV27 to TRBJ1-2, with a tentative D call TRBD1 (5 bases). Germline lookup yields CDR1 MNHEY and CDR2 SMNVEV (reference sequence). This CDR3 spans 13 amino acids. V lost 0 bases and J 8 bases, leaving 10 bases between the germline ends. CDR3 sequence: CASSLSRGGGYTF. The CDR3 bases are TGTGCCAGCAGTTTATCGAGGGGAGGCGGCTACACCTTC.

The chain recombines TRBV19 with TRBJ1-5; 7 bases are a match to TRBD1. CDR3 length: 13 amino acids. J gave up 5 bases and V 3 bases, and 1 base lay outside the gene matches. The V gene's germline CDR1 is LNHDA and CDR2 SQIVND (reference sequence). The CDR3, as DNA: TGTGCCAGTAGTATTGACAGGGATCAGCCCCAGCATTTT. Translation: CASSIDRDQPQHF.